This T cell receptor (beta chain) is from a study of Ad26.COV2.S vaccination and SARS-CoV-2 variants. Study overall: Recipients of Ad26.COV2.S got it intramuscularly, once or twice 56 days apart. Study-wide points: Reported findings describe substantial breadth in spike-specific CD8+ and CD4+ T cell responses following vaccination. Responses of T cells in total may have been underestimated by the TCR breadth and depth analyses.

Concerning this clone itself: The antigen remains unidentified.

TCRdb keeps only in-frame clones here, not all; method: immunoSEQ multiplex PCR. The profile shows about 280,000 clones, 70% to 90% of them singletons. Treatment: roughly 19 received Ad26.COV2.S at low or high dose, single or two shots; a few received placebo; per-sample allocation not given. Sampling was done on day 63 after the first vaccine or placebo injection. Adults aged 18-55 years in Boston included the donor. Per germline, CDR1 SGHRS and CDR2 YFSETQ. This CDR3 contains 15 residues. V gave up 3 bases and J gave up 2 bases, with 14 bases separating them. The TCR sequence derives from a person aged 18-65 years who received the Ad26.COV2.S COVID-19 vaccine or a placebo. The chain combines TRBV5-1 with TRBJ1-2; perhaps TRBD1 as D (5 bases). The sequencing here drew on peripheral blood, taken in a trial of Ad26.COV2.S vaccine versus placebo. DNA of the CDR3: TGCGCCAGCAGCTCCTCCCCGGGGGGAAACTATGGCTACACCTTC. Its protein product is CASSSSPGGNYGYTF.